Sequencing of this T cell receptor beta chain was carried out in a study of technical replicates of blood from several donors. Only in-frame clones appear in the TCRdb table, and some are missing; sequencing was by immunoSEQ multiplex PCR. The profile shows about 13,000 clones, 79% of them singletons. V lost 5 bases, J lost 3 bases, and 13 bases lay in between. Germline V gives CDR1 MDHEN, CDR2 SYDVKM. The CDR3 totals 14 residues. The clonotype originates from a human donor in good health. Specimen: PBMCs. This chain connects TRBV28 to TRBJ1-2; D remains ambiguous. The CDR3 sequence is CASSLSGLDYGYTF. CDR3 nucleotide sequence: TGTGCCAGCAGTCTCAGCGGGTTGGACTATGGCTACACCTTC.